Following are 2 T cell receptor beta chains from one sample sequenced in a study of Ad26.COV2.S vaccination and SARS-CoV-2 variants. This sample's treatment: roughly 18 received Ad26.COV2.S at low or high dose, single or two shots; roughly 5 received placebo; per-sample allocation not given. The samples date from day 63 after the first vaccine or placebo injection. Produced via immunoSEQ multiplex PCR; TCRdb's table is partial and in-frame only. This sample carries hundreds of thousands of clones, roughly 87% of them seen once, and the ten largest clones take around 2.5%. This specimen was peripheral blood, taken in a trial of Ad26.COV2.S vaccine versus placebo. The receptors were sampled from a person aged 18-60 years who received the Ad26.COV2.S COVID-19 vaccine or a placebo.

This chain joins TRBV24-1 and TRBJ1-2; 8 bases match TRBD1. This CDR3 has 16 residues. Trimming removed 4 bases from V and 8 bases from J; junction bases left unmatched: 14. Germline lookup yields CDR1 KGHDR and CDR2 SFDVKD. The CDR3 nucleotides read TGTGCCACCAGTGACCACCCCGGACAGGGAACGCGAGGCTACACCTTC. Translating gives CATSDHPGQGTRGYTF.

V usage is TRBV6-5 and J usage is TRBJ1-1; tentative D call: TRBD1 (6 bases). The V end was cut by 2 bases, the J end by 9 bases, with 16 bases between. Germline values: CDR1 MNHEY, CDR2 SVGAGI. The CDR3 is 14 residues long. The CDR3 region is CASSYKPTTGKAFF. The CDR3 nucleotides are TGTGCCAGCAGTTACAAACCTACGACAGGTAAAGCTTTCTTT.